The entry below describes one T cell receptor (beta chain). The sample originates from a study of blood T cell repertoires in COVID-19. About the study: In each case, the material was cDNA or gDNA derived from T cells, B-cell-depleted T cells, or PBMCs.

In the original analysis: By means of reference gene primer amplification, nucleated cell counts were estimated. Measured with immunoSEQ multiplex PCR; TCRdb has only the in-frame clones, and not every one. V, J and clone size are those of that table, while D and trimming were read from the DNA. The sample holds about 210,000 clones, 81% seen once. Participants, 18 to 89 years old, spanned 24 US areas. Membership in each cohort depended on participant-reported clinical history. V was pared by 0 bases and J by 8 bases, with 12 bases between. Germline CDR1 and CDR2: SGHRS and YFSETQ. CDR3 length equals 14 residues.

The rearrangement uses TRBV5-1 and TRBJ2-4; D is possibly TRBD1 (6 bases). The sequence derives from a woman between 50 and 59 years old with acute COVID-19. The sample taken for sequencing was PBMCs or T cells enriched from blood (not recorded which). The CDR3 DNA reads TGCGCCAGCAGCTTGGCCAGGGGTGAGGACATTCAGTACTTC. Encoded protein: CASSLARGEDIQYF.